This passage covers 5 T cell receptor beta chains from one sample sequenced in a study of long-term antiretroviral therapy in people with HIV (dated by TCRdb to 2021 to 2024). The immunoSEQ hsTCRB v3.0 assay was used at survey level resolution to sequence the TRB variable region. This is the immuneACCESS table as TCRdb keeps it, with only in-frame sequences that have V and J called. A part of the clones is gone; compared with another copy, unresolved V genes explain less than half, and the rest is unexplained. For this sample the table gives 9,500 to 12,000 clones, of which approximately 85% were detected only once. The top ten clonotypes cover more than 15% of the sample. This sample comprised unsorted PBMCs, obtained 1.8 years after starting antiretroviral therapy. The receptors come from a man aged 35 to 55 with HIV.

This clone has just a few counts. This rearrangement joins TRBV29-1 to TRBJ2-7; tentatively, D is TRBD1 or TRBD2 (5 bases each). In germline, CDR1 is SQVTM, CDR2 ANQGSEA. Trimming took 7 bases from V and 4 from J, leaving 17 bases between them. The CDR3 is 13 residues long. As DNA, the CDR3 is TGCAGCGCTAGGGACGGACTTAGGTACGAGCAGTACTTC. As protein: CSARDGLRYEQYF.

This clone has a single count. CDR3 protein: CASSSGGTNEKLFF. CDR3 nucleotide sequence: TGCGCCAGCAGCTCAGGAGGGACTAATGAAAAACTGTTTTTT. V and J are TRBV5-1 and TRBJ1-4; D not certain. The CDR3 runs 14 residues. The germline V and J ends were trimmed by 3 bases and 2 bases, with 8 bases remaining between them. Germline V gene sequence: CDR1 SGHRS, CDR2 YFSETQ.

The chain is built from TRBV5-4 and TRBJ2-6, with D possibly TRBD2 on 5 matching bases. CDR1 and CDR2 (germline): SGHNT, YYREEE (reference sequence). The V and J ends lost 2 bases and 3 bases respectively, with 9 bases between them. This CDR3 has 15 amino acids. The CDR3 loop reads CASSFRGSGANVLTF. CDR3 sequence (DNA): TGTGCCAGCAGCTTCCGGGGTAGTGGGGCCAACGTCCTGACTTTC.

The chain carries TRBV7-8 and TRBJ1-2, with D uncertain. V was shortened by 5 bases and J by 2 bases, with 9 bases between the two germline ends. Looked up from germline, CDR1 is SGHVS and CDR2 is FQNEAQ. The CDR3 totals 13 residues. CDR3 in amino acids: CASSPIYNYGYTF. Written as DNA, the CDR3 is TGTGCCAGCAGCCCGATCTACAACTATGGCTACACCTTC.

The chain recombines TRBV9 with TRBJ2-1; TRBD1 aligns across 11 bases. J was trimmed by 6 bases and V by 0 bases; bases with no gene match: 8. Germline loops: CDR1 SGDLS, CDR2 YYNGEE. This CDR3 is 17 amino acids long. The CDR3 DNA follows: TGTGCCAGCAGCGTAGCCGCAGGGACAGGGGGTACCAATGAGCAGTTCTTC. This sequence encodes CASSVAAGTGGTNEQFF.